This T cell receptor (beta chain) was profiled in a study of T cell repertoires in cytomegalovirus infection. About the study: Recently identified HLA-C-restricted CMV epitopes were used, and well-studied HLA-B-restricted CMV epitopes were used as well. An indication of both CMV infection and matching HLA type came from public TCR beta signatures.

TCRdb re-called the reads with MiXCR, one entry per CDR3 protein. The repertoire holds about 100,000 distinct CDR3 sequences, with roughly 41% as singletons. Trimming left V 4 bases short and J 0 bases short, with 9 bases between. The CDR3 runs to 14 residues. Germline V lookup: CDR1 MGHRA, CDR2 YSYEKL. Concerning this clonotype itself: As yet, its antigen is unknown.

Study results and limitations: Across the ex vivo response, the dominant clonotypes were HLA-C-restricted CMV-specific TCR beta clonotypes. The cumulative frequency of public TCR beta families distinguished individuals who carried CMV together with the relevant HLA.

The sample was CD8+ T cells from cultured PBMCs, taken from culture after CMV antigen stimulation. The sequence was obtained from a human donor in good health (CMV status not recorded). Some clones in this sample may be carry-over from other donors' samples. The chain recombines TRBV4-1 with TRBJ1-1, with D unresolved. This CDR3 is CASSLTPLNTEAFF. The CDR3 bases are TGCGCCAGCAGCCTGACACCCTTGAACACTGAAGCTTTCTTT.